The TCR beta chain described here comes from a study of blood T cell repertoires in COVID-19. Assay: immunoSEQ multiplex PCR; the TCRdb copy retains only in-frame clones and omits some. The table lists 200,000 or so clones, approximately 81% of them singletons. CDR1 is SGHRS and CDR2 is YFSETQ in the germline V gene. Losses at the gene ends were 0 bases for V and 1 base for J; bases not matched to a gene: 5. The CDR3 spans 16 residues. This receptor was taken from an elderly woman with COVID-19, enrolled during active disease. The chain carries TRBV5-1 and TRBJ2-7, with 9 nucleotides matching TRBD2. Sequenced sample: peripheral blood. The CDR3 bases are TGCGCCAGCAGCTTGGCAGCGGGGGGCCAGTCCTACGAGCAGTACTTC. It codes for CASSLAAGGQSYEQYF.